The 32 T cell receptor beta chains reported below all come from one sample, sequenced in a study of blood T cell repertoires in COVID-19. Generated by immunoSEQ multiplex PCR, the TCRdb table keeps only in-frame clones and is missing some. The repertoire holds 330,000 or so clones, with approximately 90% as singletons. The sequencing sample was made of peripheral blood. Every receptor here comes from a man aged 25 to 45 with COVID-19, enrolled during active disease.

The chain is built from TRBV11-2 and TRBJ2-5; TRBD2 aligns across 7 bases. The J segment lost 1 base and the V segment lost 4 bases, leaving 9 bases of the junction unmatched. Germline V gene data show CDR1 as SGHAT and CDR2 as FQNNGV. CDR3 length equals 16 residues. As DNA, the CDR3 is TGTGCCAGCAGCTGGTTCGGGCTAGCGGCCCAAGAGACCCAGTACTTC. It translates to CASSWFGLAAQETQYF.

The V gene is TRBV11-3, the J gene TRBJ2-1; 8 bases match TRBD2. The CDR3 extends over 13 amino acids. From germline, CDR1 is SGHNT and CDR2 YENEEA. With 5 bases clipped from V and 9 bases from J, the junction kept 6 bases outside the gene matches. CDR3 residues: CASSVGGDREQFF. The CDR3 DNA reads TGTGCCAGCAGCGTCGGGGGGGACCGTGAGCAGTTCTTC.

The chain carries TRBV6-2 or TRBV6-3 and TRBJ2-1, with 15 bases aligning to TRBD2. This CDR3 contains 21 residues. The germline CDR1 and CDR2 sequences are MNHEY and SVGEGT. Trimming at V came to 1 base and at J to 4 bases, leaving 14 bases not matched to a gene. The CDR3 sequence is CASSYFPGLAGGPIGYNEQFF. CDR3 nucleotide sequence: TGTGCCAGCAGTTACTTTCCCGGACTAGCGGGGGGGCCGATCGGTTACAATGAGCAGTTCTTC.

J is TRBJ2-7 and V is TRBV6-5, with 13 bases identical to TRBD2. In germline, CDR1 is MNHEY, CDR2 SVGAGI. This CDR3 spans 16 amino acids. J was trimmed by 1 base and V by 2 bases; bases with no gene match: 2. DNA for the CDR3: TGTGCCAGCAGTTACGGACTAGCGGGAGAGTCCTACGAGCAGTACTTC. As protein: CASSYGLAGESYEQYF.

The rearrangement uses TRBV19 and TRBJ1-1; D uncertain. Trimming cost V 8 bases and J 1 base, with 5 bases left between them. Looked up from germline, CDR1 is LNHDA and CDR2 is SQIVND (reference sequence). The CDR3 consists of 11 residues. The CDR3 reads CASVENTEAFF. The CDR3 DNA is TGTGCCAGTGTAGAGAACACTGAAGCTTTCTTT.

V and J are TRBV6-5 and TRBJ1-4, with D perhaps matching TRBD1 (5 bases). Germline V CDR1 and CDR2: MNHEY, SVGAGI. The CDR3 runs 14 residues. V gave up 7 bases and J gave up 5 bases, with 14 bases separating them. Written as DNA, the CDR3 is TGTGCCAGCATGGCCGGGGGTATAAATGAAAAACTGTTTTTT. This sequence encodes CASMAGGINEKLFF.

CDR3 nucleotides: TGCGCCAGCAGCCAACAGGGCTTCGACACAGATACGCAGTATTTT. As protein: CASSQQGFDTDTQYF. This sequence joins TRBV5-1 and TRBJ2-3, with D possibly being TRBD1 (6 bases). V lost 4 bases and J lost 2, with 14 bases in between. CDR1 SGHRS and CDR2 YFSETQ come from the germline V gene. There are 15 residues in the CDR3. The variable domain in full, with the rest retrieved from reference TRBV5-1 and TRBJ2-3, is KAGVTQTPRYLIKTRGQQVTLSCSPISGHRSVSWYQQTPGQGLQFLFEYFSETQRNKGNFPGRFSGRQFSNSRSEMNVSTLELGDSALYLCASSQQGFDTDTQYFGPGTRLTVL.

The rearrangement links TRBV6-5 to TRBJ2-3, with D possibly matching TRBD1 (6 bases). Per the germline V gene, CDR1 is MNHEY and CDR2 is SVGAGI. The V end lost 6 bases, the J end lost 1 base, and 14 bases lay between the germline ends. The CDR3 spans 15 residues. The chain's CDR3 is CASSPAPGGTDTQYF. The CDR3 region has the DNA TGTGCCAGCAGCCCGGCCCCAGGGGGCACAGATACGCAGTATTTT.

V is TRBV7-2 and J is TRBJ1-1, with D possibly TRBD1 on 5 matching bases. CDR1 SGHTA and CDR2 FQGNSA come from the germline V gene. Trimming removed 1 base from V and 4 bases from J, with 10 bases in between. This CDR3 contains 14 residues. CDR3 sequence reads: CASSLGQPPTEAFF. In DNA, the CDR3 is TGTGCCAGCAGCTTAGGACAGCCACCCACTGAAGCTTTCTTT.

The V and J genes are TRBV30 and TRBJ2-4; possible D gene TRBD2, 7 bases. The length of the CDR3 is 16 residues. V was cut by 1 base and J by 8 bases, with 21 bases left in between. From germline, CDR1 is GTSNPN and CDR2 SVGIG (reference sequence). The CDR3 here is CAWSETGRGPRDIQYF. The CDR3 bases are TGTGCCTGGAGTGAAACAGGGAGGGGTCCGAGGGACATTCAGTACTTC.

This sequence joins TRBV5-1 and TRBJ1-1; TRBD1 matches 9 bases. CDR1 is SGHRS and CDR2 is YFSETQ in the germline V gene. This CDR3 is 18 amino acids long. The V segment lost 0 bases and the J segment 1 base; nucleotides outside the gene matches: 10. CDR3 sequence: CASSLAEGQGLGNTEAFF. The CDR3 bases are TGCGCCAGCAGCTTGGCCGAAGGACAGGGGTTGGGGAACACTGAAGCTTTCTTT.

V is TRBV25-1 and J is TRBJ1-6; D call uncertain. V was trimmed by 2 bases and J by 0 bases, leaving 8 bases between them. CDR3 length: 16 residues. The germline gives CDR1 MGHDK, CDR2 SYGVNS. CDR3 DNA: TGTGCCAGCAGTGAACGAGGGAGCTCCTATAATTCACCCCTCCACTTT. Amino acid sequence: CASSERGSSYNSPLHF.

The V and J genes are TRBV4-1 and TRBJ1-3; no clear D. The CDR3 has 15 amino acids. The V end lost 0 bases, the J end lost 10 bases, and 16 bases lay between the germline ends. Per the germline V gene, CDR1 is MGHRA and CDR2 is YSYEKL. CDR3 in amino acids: CASSQEGNPDSTIYF. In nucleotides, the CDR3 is TGCGCCAGCAGCCAAGAGGGAAATCCGGACTCTACCATATATTTT.

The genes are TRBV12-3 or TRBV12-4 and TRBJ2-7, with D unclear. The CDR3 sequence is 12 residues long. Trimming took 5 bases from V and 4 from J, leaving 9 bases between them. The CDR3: CASSPTAYEQYF. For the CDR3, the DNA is TGTGCCAGCAGTCCAACAGCTTACGAGCAGTACTTC.

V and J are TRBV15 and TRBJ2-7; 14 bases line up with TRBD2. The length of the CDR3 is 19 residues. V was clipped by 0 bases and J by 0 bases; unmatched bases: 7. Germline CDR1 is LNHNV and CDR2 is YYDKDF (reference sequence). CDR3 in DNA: TGTGCCACCAGCAGAGAGGTGGGGACTAGCGGGGGCCGCTCCTACGAGCAGTACTTC. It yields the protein CATSREVGTSGGRSYEQYF.

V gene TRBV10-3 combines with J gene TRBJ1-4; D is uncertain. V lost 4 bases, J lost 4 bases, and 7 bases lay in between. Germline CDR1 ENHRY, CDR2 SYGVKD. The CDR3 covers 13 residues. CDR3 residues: CAISVELNEKLFF. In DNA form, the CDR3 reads TGTGCCATCAGTGTAGAACTTAATGAAAAACTGTTTTTT.

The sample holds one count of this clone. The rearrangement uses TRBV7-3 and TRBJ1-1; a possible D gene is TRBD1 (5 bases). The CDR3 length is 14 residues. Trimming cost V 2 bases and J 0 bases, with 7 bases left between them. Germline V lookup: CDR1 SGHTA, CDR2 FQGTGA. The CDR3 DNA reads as TGTGCCAGCAGCTTAGGAGGGGTGAACACTGAAGCTTTCTTT. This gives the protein CASSLGGVNTEAFF. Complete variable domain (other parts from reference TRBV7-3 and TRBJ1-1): GAGVSQTPSNKVTEKGKYVELRCDPISGHTALYWYRQSLGQGPEFLIYFQGTGAADDSGLPNDRFFAVRPEGSVSTLKIQRTERGDSAVYLCASSLGGVNTEAFFGQGTRLTVV.

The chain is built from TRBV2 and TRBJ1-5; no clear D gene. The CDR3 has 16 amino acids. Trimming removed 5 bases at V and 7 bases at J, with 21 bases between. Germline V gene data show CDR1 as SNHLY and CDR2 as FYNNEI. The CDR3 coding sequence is TGTGCCAGCAGTTCCCTGGTGGCGGGAGGAGGGCAGCCCCAGCATTTT. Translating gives CASSSLVAGGGQPQHF.

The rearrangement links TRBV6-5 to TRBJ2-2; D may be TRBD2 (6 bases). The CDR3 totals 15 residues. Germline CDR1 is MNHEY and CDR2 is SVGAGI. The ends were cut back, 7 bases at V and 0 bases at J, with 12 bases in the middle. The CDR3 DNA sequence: TGTGCCAGCAAAGGGGAGGCGGCGAACACCGGGGAGCTGTTTTTT. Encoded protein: CASKGEAANTGELFF.

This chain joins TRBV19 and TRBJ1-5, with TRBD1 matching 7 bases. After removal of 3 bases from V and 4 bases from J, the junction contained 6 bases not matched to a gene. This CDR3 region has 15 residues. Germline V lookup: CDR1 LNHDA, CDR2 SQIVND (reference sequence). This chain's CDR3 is CASSMRQGWNQPQHF. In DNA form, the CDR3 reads TGTGCCAGTAGTATGAGACAGGGTTGGAATCAGCCCCAGCATTTT.

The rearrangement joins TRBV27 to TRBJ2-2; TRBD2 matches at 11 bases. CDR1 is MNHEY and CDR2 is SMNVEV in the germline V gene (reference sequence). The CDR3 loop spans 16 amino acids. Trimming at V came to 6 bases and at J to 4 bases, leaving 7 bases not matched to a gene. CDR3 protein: CASSRRLAGSTGELFF. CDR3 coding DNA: TGTGCCAGCAGCCGTCGACTAGCGGGGAGCACCGGGGAGCTGTTTTTT.

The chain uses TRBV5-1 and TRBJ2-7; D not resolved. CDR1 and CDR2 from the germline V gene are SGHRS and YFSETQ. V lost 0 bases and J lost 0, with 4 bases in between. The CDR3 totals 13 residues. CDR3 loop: CASSLVSSYEQYF. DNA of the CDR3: TGCGCCAGCAGCTTGGTCAGCTCCTACGAGCAGTACTTC.

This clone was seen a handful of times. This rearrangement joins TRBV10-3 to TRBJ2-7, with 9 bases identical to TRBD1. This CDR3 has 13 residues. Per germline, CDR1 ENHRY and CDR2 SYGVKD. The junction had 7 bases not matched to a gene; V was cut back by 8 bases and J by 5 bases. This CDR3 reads CAIGRDRVHEQYF. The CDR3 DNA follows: TGTGCCATCGGGCGGGACAGGGTCCACGAGCAGTACTTC.

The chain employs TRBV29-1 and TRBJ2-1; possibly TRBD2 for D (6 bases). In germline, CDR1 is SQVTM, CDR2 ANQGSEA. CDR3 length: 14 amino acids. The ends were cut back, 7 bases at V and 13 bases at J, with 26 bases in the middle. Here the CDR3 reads CSGTRAGMFIGQFF. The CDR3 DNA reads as TGCAGCGGAACAAGGGCGGGGATGTTTATCGGACAGTTCTTC.

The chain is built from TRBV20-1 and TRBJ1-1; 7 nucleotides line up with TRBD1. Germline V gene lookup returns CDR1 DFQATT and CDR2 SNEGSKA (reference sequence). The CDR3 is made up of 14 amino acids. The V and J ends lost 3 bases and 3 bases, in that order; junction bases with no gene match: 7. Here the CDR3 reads CSASNRGVDTEAFF. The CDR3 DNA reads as TGCAGTGCTAGTAACAGGGGCGTTGACACTGAAGCTTTCTTT.

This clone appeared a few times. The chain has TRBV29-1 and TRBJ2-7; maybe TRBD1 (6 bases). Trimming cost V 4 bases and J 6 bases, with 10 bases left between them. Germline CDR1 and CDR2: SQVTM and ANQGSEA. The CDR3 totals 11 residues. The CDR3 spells CSVVRTVEQYF. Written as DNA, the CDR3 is TGCAGCGTTGTGAGGACAGTCGAGCAGTACTTC.

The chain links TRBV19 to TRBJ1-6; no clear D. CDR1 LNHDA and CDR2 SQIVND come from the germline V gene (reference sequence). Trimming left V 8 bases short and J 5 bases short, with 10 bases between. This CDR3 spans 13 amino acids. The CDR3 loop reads CASGGVNNSPLHF. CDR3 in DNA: TGTGCCAGTGGCGGGGTCAATAATTCACCCCTCCACTTT.

CDR3 DNA: TGTGCCAGCAGATATGGACAGTCCTACGAGCAGTACTTC. It is translated as CASRYGQSYEQYF. The gene calls are TRBV6-5 and TRBJ2-7, with D tentatively TRBD1 (6 bases). In germline, CDR1 is MNHEY, CDR2 SVGAGI. Trimming removed 6 bases from V and 1 base from J, with 10 bases in between. This CDR3 region has 13 residues.

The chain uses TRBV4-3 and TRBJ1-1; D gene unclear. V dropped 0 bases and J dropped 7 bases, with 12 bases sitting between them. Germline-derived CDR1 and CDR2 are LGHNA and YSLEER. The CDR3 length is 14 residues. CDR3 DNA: TGCGCCAGCAGCCAAGATCGGAAAGCGATTGAAGCTTTCTTT. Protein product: CASSQDRKAIEAFF.

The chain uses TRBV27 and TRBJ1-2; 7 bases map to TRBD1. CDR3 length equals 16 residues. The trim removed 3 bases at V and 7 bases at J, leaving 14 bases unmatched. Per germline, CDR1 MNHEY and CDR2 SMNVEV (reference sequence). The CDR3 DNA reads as TGTGCCAGCAGTTTCTCCTTTCCCACAGGGGAAAGTGGCTACACCTTC. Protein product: CASSFSFPTGESGYTF.

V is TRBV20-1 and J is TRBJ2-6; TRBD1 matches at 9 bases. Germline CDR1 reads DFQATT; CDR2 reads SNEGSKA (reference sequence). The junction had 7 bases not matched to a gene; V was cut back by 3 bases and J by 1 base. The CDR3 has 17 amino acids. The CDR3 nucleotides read TGCAGTGCTAGTCCGGGACAGGGTCGATCTGGGGCCAACGTCCTGACTTTC. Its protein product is CSASPGQGRSGANVLTF.

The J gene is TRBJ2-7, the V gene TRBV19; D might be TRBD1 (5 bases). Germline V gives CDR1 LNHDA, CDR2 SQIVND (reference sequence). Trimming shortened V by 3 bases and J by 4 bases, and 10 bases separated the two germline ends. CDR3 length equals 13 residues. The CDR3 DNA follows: TGTGCCAGTAGTATCCAGTACAGGTACGAGCAGTACTTC. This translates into CASSIQYRYEQYF.